This T cell receptor beta chain was sequenced for a study of blood T cell repertoires in COVID-19. The overall study: Both acute and convalescent COVID-19 samples were obtained from the United States, Italy and Spain.

Here immunoSEQ multiplex PCR was the method, and the copy in TCRdb shows in-frame clones only, minus some. Among roughly 700,000 clones listed, more than 80% were seen once. The CDR3 extends over 15 amino acids. Germline values: CDR1 LNHDA, CDR2 SQIVND (reference sequence). Deletions cut 5 bases from V and 0 bases from J, with 11 bases between. The clonotype comes from a young woman with acute or convalescent COVID-19. The rearrangement uses TRBV19 and TRBJ1-3, with TRBD1 as a possible D gene (6 bases). The specimen was peripheral blood. CDR3 region: CASSDRTDSGNTIYF. The CDR3 DNA follows: TGTGCCAGTAGTGACCGGACAGACTCTGGAAACACCATATATTTT.